This TCR beta chain derives from a study of cytomegalovirus exposure and HLA in healthy donors. Overall study: The study's early data release held roughly 90 million unique TCRs from HLA-typed donors.

Whole-study results and caveats: Some segments of the V type, notably TRBV6-2 and TRBV6-3, were excluded as indistinguishable.

To note about this clone: Its antigen is unknown.

This CDR3 is built from 14 residues. The trim removed 7 bases at V and 0 bases at J, leaving 3 bases unmatched. CDR1 and CDR2 (germline): LNHDA, SQIVND (reference sequence). PCR amplification relied on 60 Vbeta primers (plus 13 Jbeta primers). Produced via immunoSEQ multiplex PCR; TCRdb's table is partial and in-frame only. The sample lists more than 100,000 clones, roughly 80% occurring once. The TCR was taken from a man in his fifties in good health and CMV-seronegative. Sequenced input: PBMCs. The chain employs TRBV19 and TRBJ2-3; TRBD1 aligns across 8 bases. For the CDR3, the DNA is TGTGCCAGTAAGCGACAGGGGAGCACAGATACGCAGTATTTT. It specifies CASKRQGSTDTQYF. Complete variable domain (other parts from reference TRBV19 and TRBJ2-3): DGGITQSPKYLFRKEGQNVTLSCEQNLNHDAMYWYRQDPGQGLRLIYYSQIVNDFQKGDIAEGYSVSREKKESFPLTVTSAQKNPTAFYLCASKRQGSTDTQYFGPGTRLTVL.